This TCR beta chain comes out of a study of blood T cell repertoires in COVID-19. As for the study in general: PBMCs, B-cell-depleted T cells, or T cells were the source of the cDNA or gDNA that made up the material.

This CDR3 has 15 residues. V was clipped by 0 bases and J by 6 bases; unmatched bases: 7. The germline V gene encodes CDR1 SGHRS and CDR2 YFSETQ. Repertoires were generated with immunoSEQ multiplex PCR, while TCRdb's copy carries only in-frame clones and drops some. The sample lists some 180,000 clones, around 85% seen once, with under 25% in the top ten. Input material: peripheral blood. The V call is TRBV5-1, the J call TRBJ1-2; TRBD1 agrees at 8 bases. This receptor was taken from a man between 65 and 80 years old with active or convalescent COVID-19. CDR3 coding DNA: TGCGCCAGCAGCTTGGTGCCGGACAGGGTAGATGGCTACACCTTC. Protein product: CASSLVPDRVDGYTF.